This T cell receptor beta chain was found in a study of blood T cell repertoires in COVID-19. Deletions cut 5 bases from V and 1 base from J, with 12 bases between. Germline lookup yields CDR1 MNHEY and CDR2 SVGAGI. The CDR3 consists of 14 residues. Libraries were prepared by immunoSEQ multiplex PCR; TCRdb keeps only in-frame clonotypes and omits some of them. This table has just over 75,000 clones, around 80% appearing once. The source material was peripheral blood. The chain recombines TRBV6-5 with TRBJ2-7; D is perhaps TRBD2 (6 bases). The TCR originated in a man aged 55 to 70 with active or convalescent COVID-19. The CDR3 bases are TGTGCCAGCAGTCCGGGACTCGATTCCTACGAGCAGTACTTC. Encoded protein: CASSPGLDSYEQYF.